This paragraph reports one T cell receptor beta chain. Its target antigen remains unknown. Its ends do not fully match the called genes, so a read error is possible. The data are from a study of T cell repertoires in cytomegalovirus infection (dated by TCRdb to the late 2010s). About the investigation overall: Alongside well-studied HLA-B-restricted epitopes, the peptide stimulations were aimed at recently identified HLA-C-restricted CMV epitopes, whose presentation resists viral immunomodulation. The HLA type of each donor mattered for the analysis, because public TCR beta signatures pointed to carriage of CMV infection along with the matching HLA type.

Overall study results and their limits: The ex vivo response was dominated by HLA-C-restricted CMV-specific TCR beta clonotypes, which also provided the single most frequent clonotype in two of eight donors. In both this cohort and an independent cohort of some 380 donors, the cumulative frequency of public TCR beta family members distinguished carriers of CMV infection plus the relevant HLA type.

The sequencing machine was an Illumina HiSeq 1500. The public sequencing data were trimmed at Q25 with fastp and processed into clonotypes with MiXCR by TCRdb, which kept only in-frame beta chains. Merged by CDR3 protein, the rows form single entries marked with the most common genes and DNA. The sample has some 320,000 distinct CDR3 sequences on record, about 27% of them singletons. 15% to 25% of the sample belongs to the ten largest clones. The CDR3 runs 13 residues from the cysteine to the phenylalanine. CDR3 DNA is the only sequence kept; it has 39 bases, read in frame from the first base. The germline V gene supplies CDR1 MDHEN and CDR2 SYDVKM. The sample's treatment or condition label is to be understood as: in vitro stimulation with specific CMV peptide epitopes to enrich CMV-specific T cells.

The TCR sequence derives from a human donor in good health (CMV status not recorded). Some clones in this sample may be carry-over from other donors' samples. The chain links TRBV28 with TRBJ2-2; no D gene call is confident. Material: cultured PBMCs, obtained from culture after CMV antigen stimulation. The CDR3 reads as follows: CASMLRNIGELFF. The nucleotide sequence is TGTGCCAGCATGCTCAGGAACATCGGGGAGCTGTTTTTT.